This T cell receptor (beta chain) is drawn from a study of human T cells and chemical hapten exposure. Study in general: Patch tests applied 0.01% DPC to the upper back and were scored after 6 days. The study's findings and limits: DPC sensitization produced no change in TCRs with frequency above 1 in 1000.

MiXCR, run by TCRdb on the RACE reads, gives a single entry per CDR3 protein. This sample has fewer than 70,000 distinct CDR3 sequences; 11% occur once, and the top ten carry around 4.8%. CDR1 is SGHVS and CDR2 is FNYEAQ in the germline V gene. This CDR3 has 16 residues. The junction had 11 bases not matched to a gene; V was cut back by 1 base and J by 6 bases. This clonotype was counted many times. Its antigen remains unidentified. Time point defined: pre-sensitization, week 0. Treatment noted: therapeutic diphenylcyclopropenone sensitization with weekly scalp DPC. The sequence was collected from a woman aged 45-59 years with alopecia areata. Some clones in this sample may be carry-over from other donors' samples. The J gene is TRBJ2-5, the V gene TRBV7-6; 7 nucleotides align to TRBD2. The sequences come from whole blood, collected in connection with sensitization to the hapten diphenylcyclopropenone (DPC). The CDR3 protein is CASSLEEAGARKTQYF. The CDR3 bases are TGTGCCAGCAGCTTAGAGGAGGCGGGAGCGAGGAAGACCCAGTACTTC.